The rows below give T cell receptor beta chains drawn from one sample of a study of cytomegalovirus exposure and HLA in healthy donors. The repertoire was sequenced with immunoSEQ multiplex PCR; TCRdb's copy has only in-frame clones and lacks some. The sample consists of 150,000 or so clones, nearly 90% of them appearing once. Sequenced sample: PBMCs. These receptor sequences come from a woman in her late teens or twenties in good health and CMV-seropositive. The CDR3 runs from the conserved cysteine through the conserved F or W. The order of the fields is clone size, D gene, J gene, V gene, CDR3 DNA, CDR3 protein. A D gene is named only where the DNA matches it firmly. Clone size is shown for a subset of rows, as once, few, many or a class of expanded clone.

. | . | TRBJ2-1 | TRBV6-1 | TGTGCCAGCGTAAACCGGGACTTATCCTACAATGAGCAGTTCTTC | CASVNRDLSYNEQFF
. | TRBD2 | TRBJ2-7 | TRBV6-5 | TGTGCCAGCAGTTACTCGCGGCGGGGGGCCTCCTACGAGCAGTACTTC | CASSYSRRGASYEQYF
. | . | TRBJ2-7 | TRBV2 | TGTGCCAGCAGTGAAGCGCTCGGGACTCCCGTGGACGAGCAGTACTTC | CASSEALGTPVDEQYF
. | . | TRBJ1-4 | TRBV4-3 | TGCGCCAGCAGCCAAGTGTCAGGGGTTGGCGAAAAACTGTTTTTT | CASSQVSGVGEKLFF
. | . | TRBJ2-5 | TRBV6-1 | TGTGCCAGCAGTGACCCCTGGAGGGACCAAGAGACCCAGTACTTC | CASSDPWRDQETQYF
. | TRBD2 | TRBJ2-5 | TRBV18 | TGTGCCAGCTCCCCACTGGGACTAGCGGGCGAGACCCAGTACTTC | CASSPLGLAGETQYF
. | TRBD1 | TRBJ2-7 | TRBV4-1 | TGCGCCAGCAGCCCGGGGACAGGGATAGTCTACGAGCAGTACTTC | CASSPGTGIVYEQYF
once | . | TRBJ2-3 | TRBV19 | TGTGCCAGTAGTGGCAGGTTCACAGATACGCAGTATTTT | CASSGRFTDTQYF
. | . | TRBJ1-2 | TRBV7-9 | TGTGCCAGCAGCCCCGTGCAGGAGAGAGGGGGCTACACCTTC | CASSPVQERGGYTF
once | . | TRBJ2-1 | TRBV5-1 | TGCGCCAGCAGCCCGTTACAGGGTTCCTACAATGAGCAGTTCTTC | CASSPLQGSYNEQFF
. | . | TRBJ2-5 | TRBV11-2 | TGTGCCAGCAGTCCTCAGGGGAGGACCCAGTACTTC | CASSPQGRTQYF